This TCR beta chain was identified during a study of T-cell memory formation after mild COVID-19. Notes on the study in general: That cross-reactive memory joined was suggested by some responding clones appearing in pre-infection memory. A balance of CD4 and CD8 characterized clones contracting day 15 to 85, whereas later expanders leaned CD4+. Among CD4+ contracting clones, most were CM and EM, and CD8+ ones EMRA. Nothing confirmed that second-wave clones peaking on day 37 were specific for SARS-CoV-2.

TCRdb ran MiXCR on the 5' RACE reads and lists one entry per CDR3 protein. The table lists over 300,000 distinct CDR3 sequences, under 25% of them singletons. As concerns this clonotype: Its antigen remains unidentified.

The sequenced material came from PBMCs or a T cell subset sorted from them (not recorded which). The receptor's source is a man aged 18 to 29 who had mild COVID-19 (a few samples of this study predate the infection). Cell type and time point are not known.

In DNA form, the CDR3 reads TGTGCCAGCAGTTGGACAGGGAAAGGCGGAGAGCAGTACTTC. Its protein is CASSWTGKGGEQYF. The rearrangement uses TRBV6-2 or TRBV6-3 and TRBJ2-7, with 8 nucleotides matching TRBD1. There are 14 residues in the CDR3. Germline V lookup: CDR1 MNHEY, CDR2 SVGEGT. Germline trimming cut 4 bases from V and 7 bases from J; bases unmatched to any gene: 9.